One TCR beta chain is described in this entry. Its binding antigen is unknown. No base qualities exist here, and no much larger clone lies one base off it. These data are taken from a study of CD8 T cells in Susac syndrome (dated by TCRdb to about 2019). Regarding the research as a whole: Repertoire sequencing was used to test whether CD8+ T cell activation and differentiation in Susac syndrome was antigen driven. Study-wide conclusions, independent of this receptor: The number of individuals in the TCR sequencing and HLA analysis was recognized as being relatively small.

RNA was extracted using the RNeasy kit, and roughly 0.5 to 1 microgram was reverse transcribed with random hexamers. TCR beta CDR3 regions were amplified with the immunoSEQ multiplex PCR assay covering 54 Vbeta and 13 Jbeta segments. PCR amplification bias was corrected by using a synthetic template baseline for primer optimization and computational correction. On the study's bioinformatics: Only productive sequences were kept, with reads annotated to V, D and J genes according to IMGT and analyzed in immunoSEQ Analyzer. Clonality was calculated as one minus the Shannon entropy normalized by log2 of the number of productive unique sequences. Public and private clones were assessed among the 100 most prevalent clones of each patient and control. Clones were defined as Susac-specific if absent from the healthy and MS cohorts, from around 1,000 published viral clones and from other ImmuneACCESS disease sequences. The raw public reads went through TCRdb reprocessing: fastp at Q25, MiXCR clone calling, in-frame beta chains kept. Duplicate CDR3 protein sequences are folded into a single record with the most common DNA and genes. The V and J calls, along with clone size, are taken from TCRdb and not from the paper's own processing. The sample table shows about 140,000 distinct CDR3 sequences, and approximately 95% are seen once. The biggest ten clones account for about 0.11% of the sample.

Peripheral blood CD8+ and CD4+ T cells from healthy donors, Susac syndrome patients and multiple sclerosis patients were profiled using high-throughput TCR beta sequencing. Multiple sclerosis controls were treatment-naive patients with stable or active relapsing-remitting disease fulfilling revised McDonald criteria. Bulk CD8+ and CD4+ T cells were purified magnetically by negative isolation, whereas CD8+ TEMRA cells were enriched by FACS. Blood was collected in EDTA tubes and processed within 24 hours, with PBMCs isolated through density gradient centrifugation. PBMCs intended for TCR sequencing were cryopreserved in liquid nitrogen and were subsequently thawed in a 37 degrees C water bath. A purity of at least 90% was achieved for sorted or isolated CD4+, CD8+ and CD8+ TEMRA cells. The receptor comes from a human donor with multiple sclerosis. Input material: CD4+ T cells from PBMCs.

The DNA reads as follows: TGTGCCTGGGCCAGGCGAGGGGAATTTAATCAGCCCCAGCATTTT. It translates as CAWARRGEFNQPQHF. Rearrangement joined TRBV30 to TRBJ1-5, with a weak D call of TRBD1 (5 bases match). CDR3 length: 15 amino acids, cysteine to phenylalanine. The CDR3 DNA has 45 bases and is translated from base 1. The V end loses 5 bases and the J end loses 4 bases, and a stretch of 18 bases separates them. From a lookup of the germline V gene (reference sequence), CDR1 and CDR2 are GTSNPN and SVGIG.